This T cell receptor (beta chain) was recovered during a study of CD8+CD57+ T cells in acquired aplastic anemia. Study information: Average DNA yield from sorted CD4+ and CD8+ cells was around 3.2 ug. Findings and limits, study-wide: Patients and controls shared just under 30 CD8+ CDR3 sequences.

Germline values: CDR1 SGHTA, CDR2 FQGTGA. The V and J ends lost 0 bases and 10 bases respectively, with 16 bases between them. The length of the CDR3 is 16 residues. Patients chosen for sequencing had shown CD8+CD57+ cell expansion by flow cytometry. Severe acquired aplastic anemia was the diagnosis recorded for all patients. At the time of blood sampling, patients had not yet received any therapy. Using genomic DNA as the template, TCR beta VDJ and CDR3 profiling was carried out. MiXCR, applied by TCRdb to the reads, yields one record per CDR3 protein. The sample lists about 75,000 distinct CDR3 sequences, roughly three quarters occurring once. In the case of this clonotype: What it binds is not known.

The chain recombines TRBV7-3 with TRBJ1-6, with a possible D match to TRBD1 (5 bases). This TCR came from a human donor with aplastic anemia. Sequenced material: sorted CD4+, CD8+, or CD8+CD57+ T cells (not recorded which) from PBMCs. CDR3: CASSLTGGLEESPLHF. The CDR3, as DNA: TGTGCCAGCAGCTTAACGGGGGGTTTGGAGGAATCACCCCTCCACTTT.